This T cell receptor beta chain was found in a study of cytomegalovirus exposure and HLA in healthy donors. The study, taken as a whole, reports: Differences between HLA loci emerged in a later analysis of TCR association rates, with DRB1 most and HLA-C fewest.

Worth noting for this clone: Its specificity is not known.

Both 60 Vbeta primers and 13 Jbeta primers went into the PCR. The repertoire was sequenced with immunoSEQ multiplex PCR; TCRdb's copy has only in-frame clones and lacks some. Among hundreds of thousands of clones listed, roughly two thirds were seen once. Among the donors, all were healthy bone marrow donors. The clonotype was recovered from a female donor in good health and CMV-seronegative. The sequencing input was PBMCs.

The CDR3: CASSWGDREGTEAFF. DNA for the CDR3: TGTGCCAGCAGCTGGGGGGACAGGGAAGGCACTGAAGCTTTCTTT. The V gene is TRBV5-6, the J gene TRBJ1-1; TRBD1 matches at 9 bases. This CDR3 is built from 15 residues. Germline values: CDR1 SGHDT, CDR2 YYEEEE. Unmatched junction bases numbered 7, after V lost 3 bases and J lost 4 bases.